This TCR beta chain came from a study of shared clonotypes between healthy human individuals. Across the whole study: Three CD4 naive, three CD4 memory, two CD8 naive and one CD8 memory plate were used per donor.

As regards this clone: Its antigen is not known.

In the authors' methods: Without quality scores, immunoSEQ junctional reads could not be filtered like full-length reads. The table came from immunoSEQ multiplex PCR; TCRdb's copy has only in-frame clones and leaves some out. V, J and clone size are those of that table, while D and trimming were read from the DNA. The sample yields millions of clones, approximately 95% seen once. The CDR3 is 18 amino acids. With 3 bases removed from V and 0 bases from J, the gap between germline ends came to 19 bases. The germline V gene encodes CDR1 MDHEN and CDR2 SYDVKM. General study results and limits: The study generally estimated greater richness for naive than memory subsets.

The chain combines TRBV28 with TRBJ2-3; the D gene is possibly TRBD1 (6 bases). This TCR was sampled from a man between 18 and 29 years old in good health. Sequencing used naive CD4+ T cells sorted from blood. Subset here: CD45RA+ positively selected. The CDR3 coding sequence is TGTGCCAGCAGTTTCAACCCCACAGACAGGCGTAGCACAGATACGCAGTATTTT. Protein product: CASSFNPTDRRSTDTQYF.